This entry concerns a single T cell receptor (beta chain). Its target is unknown. Germline CDR1 SGHRS, CDR2 YFSETQ. The V end lost 6 bases, the J end lost 0 bases, and 13 bases lay between the germline ends. The CDR3 covers 14 residues. The data belong to a study of cytomegalovirus exposure and HLA in healthy donors. Researchers ran the PCR with 60 Vbeta and 13 Jbeta primers. Data came from immunoSEQ multiplex PCR; TCRdb stores just in-frame clones and leaves some out. The sample is made up of around 76,000 clones, and the top ten hold about 1.5% of it. Study findings and constraints: It was likely that a cluster of highly shared sequence variants was a sequencing artifact. One variant, a missense change in DCLRE1C, was linked in a later analysis to TCR beta V- and J-gene trimming.

This sequence originates from a woman aged 55-75 years in good health and CMV-seronegative. The specimen was PBMCs. The rearrangement uses TRBV5-1 and TRBJ2-7; a possible D gene is TRBD2 (5 bases). This chain's CDR3 is CASTNQEGSYEQYF. The CDR3 nucleotides read TGCGCCAGCACGAACCAAGAGGGCTCCTACGAGCAGTACTTC.